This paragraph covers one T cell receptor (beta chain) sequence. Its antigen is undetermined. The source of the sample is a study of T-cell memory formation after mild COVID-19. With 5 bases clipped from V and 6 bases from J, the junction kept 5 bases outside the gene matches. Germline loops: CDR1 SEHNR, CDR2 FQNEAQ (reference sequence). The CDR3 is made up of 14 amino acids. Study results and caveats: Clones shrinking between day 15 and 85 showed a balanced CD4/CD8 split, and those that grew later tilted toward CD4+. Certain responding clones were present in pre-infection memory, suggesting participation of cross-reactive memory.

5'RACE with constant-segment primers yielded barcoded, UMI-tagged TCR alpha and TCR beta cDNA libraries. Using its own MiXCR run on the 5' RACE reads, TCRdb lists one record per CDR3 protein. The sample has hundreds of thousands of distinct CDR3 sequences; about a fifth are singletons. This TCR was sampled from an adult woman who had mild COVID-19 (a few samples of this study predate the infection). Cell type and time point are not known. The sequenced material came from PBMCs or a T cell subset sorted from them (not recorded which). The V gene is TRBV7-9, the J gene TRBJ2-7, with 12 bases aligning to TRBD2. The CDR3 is CASSPTSGSSEQYF. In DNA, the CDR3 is TGTGCCAGCAGCCCGACTAGCGGGAGTTCCGAGCAGTACTTC.